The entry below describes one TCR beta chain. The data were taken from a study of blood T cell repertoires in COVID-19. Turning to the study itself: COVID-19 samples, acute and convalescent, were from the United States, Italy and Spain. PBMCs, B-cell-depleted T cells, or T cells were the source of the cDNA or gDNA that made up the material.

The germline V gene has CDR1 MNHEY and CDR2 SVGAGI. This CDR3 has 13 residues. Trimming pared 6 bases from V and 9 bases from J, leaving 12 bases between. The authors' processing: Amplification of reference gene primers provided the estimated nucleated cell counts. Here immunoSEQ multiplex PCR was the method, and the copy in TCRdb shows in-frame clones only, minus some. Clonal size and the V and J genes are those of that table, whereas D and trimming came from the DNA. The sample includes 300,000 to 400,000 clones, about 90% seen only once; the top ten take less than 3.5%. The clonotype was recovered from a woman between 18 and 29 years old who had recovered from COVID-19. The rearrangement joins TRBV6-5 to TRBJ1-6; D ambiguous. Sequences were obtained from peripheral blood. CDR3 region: CASSLTPGSPLHF. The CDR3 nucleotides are TGTGCCAGCAGCCTCACCCCGGGTTCACCCCTCCACTTT.